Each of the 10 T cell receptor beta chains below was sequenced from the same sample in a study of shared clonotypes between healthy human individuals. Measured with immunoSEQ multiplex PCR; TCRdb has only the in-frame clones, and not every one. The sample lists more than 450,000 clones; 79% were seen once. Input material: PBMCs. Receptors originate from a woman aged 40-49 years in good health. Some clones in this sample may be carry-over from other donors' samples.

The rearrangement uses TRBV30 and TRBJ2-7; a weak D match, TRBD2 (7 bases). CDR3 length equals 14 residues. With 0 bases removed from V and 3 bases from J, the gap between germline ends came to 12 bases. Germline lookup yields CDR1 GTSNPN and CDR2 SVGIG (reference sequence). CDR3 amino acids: CAWSVKGGSYEQYF. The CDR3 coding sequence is TGTGCCTGGAGTGTAAAGGGGGGGAGCTACGAGCAGTACTTC.

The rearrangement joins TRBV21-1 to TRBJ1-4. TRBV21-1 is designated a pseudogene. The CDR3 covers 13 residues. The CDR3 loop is CASTGAGWEKLFF. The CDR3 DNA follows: TGTGCCAGCACCGGGGCAGGGTGGGAAAAACTGTTTTTT.

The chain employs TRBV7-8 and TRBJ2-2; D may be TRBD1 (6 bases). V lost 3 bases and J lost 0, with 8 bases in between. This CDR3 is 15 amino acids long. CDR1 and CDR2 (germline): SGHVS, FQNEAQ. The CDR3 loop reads CASSLGHSNTGELFF. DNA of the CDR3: TGTGCCAGCAGCTTGGGACACTCGAACACCGGGGAGCTGTTTTTT.

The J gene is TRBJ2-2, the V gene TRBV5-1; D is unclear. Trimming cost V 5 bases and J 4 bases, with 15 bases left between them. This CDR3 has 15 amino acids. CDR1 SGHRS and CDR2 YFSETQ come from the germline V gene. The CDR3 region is CASSSSRIATGELFF. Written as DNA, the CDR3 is TGCGCCAGCAGTTCCTCACGGATAGCCACCGGGGAGCTGTTTTTT.

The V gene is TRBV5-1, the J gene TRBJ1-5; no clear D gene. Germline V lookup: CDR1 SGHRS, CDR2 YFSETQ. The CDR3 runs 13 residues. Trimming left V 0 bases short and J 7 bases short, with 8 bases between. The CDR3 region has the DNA TGCGCCAGCAGCTTGGCCGGGCCACAGCCCCAGCATTTT. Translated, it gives CASSLAGPQPQHF.

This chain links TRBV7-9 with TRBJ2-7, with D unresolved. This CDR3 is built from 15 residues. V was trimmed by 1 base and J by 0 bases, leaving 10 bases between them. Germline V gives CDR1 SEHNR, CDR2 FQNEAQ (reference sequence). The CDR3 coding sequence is TGTGCCAGCAGCTTAGACTTGGGCAGCTCCTACGAGCAGTACTTC. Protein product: CASSLDLGSSYEQYF.

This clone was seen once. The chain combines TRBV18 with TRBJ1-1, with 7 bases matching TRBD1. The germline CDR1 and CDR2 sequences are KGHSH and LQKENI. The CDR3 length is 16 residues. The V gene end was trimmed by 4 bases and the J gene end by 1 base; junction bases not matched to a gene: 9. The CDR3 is CASSRRLTGENTEAFF. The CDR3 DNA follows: TGTGCCAGCTCACGACGTTTAACAGGGGAGAACACTGAAGCTTTCTTT.

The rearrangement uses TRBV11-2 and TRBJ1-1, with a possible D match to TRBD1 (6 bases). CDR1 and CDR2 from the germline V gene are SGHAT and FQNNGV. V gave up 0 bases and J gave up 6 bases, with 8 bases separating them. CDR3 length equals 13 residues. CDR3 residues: CASSLDKGAEAFF. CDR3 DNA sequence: TGTGCCAGCAGCTTAGATAAGGGGGCTGAAGCTTTCTTT.

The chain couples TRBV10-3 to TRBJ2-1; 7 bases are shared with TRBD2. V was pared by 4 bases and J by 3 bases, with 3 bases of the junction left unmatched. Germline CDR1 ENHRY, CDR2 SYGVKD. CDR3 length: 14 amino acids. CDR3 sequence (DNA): TGTGCCATCAGTGGACTAGCAGACTACAATGAGCAGTTCTTC. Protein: CAISGLADYNEQFF.

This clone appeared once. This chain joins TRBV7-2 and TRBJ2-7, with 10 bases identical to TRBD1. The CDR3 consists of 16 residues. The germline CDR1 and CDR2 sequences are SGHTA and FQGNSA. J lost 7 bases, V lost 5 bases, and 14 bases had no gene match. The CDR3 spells CASSRDGGTGVEEQYF. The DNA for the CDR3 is TGTGCCAGCAGCAGAGACGGCGGGACAGGGGTGGAAGAGCAGTACTTC.